The text below deals with one TCR beta chain. The record originates from a study of T cell changes during pregnancy in multiple sclerosis. Data came from immunoSEQ multiplex PCR; TCRdb stores just in-frame clones and leaves some out. The table has approximately 89,000 clones, less than 95% seen once. The TCR was taken from a female donor with multiple sclerosis, enrolled in a pregnancy study. The material was peripheral blood, obtained in the third trimester of pregnancy.

The CDR3 reads CASSLVPDSNQPQHF. DNA for the CDR3: TGTGCCAGCAGCTTAGTCCCAGATAGCAATCAGCCCCAGCATTTT. V is TRBV7-8 and J is TRBJ1-5; unclear D gene. This CDR3 is built from 15 residues. Trimming pared 1 base from V and 0 bases from J, leaving 7 bases between. The germline CDR1 and CDR2 sequences are SGHVS and FQNEAQ.